These 32 T cell receptor beta chains were sequenced from one sample in a study of CD8+CD57+ T cells in acquired aplastic anemia. Patients included in sequencing had previously demonstrated CD8+CD57+ cell expansion by flow cytometry. Genomic DNA constituted the template upon which TCR beta VDJ and CDR3 profiling was performed. From the reads, TCRdb called clonotypes with MiXCR, one entry per CDR3 protein. The sample holds hundreds of thousands of distinct CDR3 sequences; around 49% are singletons and the top ten take just under 20%. The sequenced material came from sorted CD4+, CD8+, or CD8+CD57+ T cells (not recorded which) from PBMCs. The receptors were sampled from a human donor with aplastic anemia.

CDR3 sequence: CASSLDSQGFYGYTF. Written as DNA, the CDR3 is TGTGCCAGCAGCTTAGATTCACAGGGTTTCTATGGCTACACCTTC. The rearrangement uses TRBV11-2 and TRBJ1-2, with D possibly TRBD1 on 6 matching bases. The length of the CDR3 is 15 residues. Trimming pared 0 bases from V and 4 bases from J, leaving 12 bases between. CDR1 SGHAT and CDR2 FQNNGV come from the germline V gene.

This clonotype has at least ten counts. The rearrangement joins TRBV5-1 to TRBJ2-2, with 7 bases fitting TRBD1. CDR1 is SGHRS, CDR2 YFSETQ, per germline. There are 15 residues in the CDR3. The junction had 9 bases not matched to a gene; V was cut back by 6 bases and J by 4 bases. Here the CDR3 reads CASTELGGGTGELFF. CDR3 coding DNA: TGCGCCAGCACCGAACTAGGGGGCGGCACCGGGGAGCTGTTTTTT.

The rearrangement joins TRBV29-1 to TRBJ1-6; 8 positions agree with TRBD1. This CDR3 comprises 14 residues. The V gene's germline CDR1 is SQVTM and CDR2 ANQGSEA. Germline trimming cut 5 bases from V and 7 bases from J; bases unmatched to any gene: 7. The DNA for the CDR3 is TGCAGCGTTCGGGACAGGTTAGTGAATTCACCCCTCCACTTT. This gives the protein CSVRDRLVNSPLHF.

This clonotype came up once. This may come from a read error, since a much larger clone is one base off. The rearrangement joins TRBV3-1 to TRBJ2-7; tentatively, D is TRBD1 (5 bases). This CDR3 is built from 15 residues. Germline CDR1 and CDR2: LGHDT and YNNKEL (reference sequence). The DNA of the CDR3 is TGTGCCAGCAGCCAAGATCCGAGCAGGGTCCACGAGCAGCACTTC. Protein sequence: CASSQDPSRVHEQHF.

About this clonotype: With a much larger clone just one base away, this may be a read error. This chain connects TRBV7-2 to TRBJ2-7; 9 positions match TRBD1. The trim removed 5 bases at V and 2 bases at J, leaving 7 bases unmatched. CDR1 SGHTA and CDR2 FQGNSA come from the germline V gene. This CDR3 has 15 residues. CDR3 in DNA: TGTGCCAGCAGCGCGGGACAGGGACCTCCCTACGAGCAGTACTTC. Its translation is CASSAGQGPPYEQYF.

This clonotype was seen more than once but under ten times. The rearrangement uses TRBV9 and TRBJ2-2; D is unclear. The V end was cut by 0 bases, the J end by 6 bases, with 3 bases between. Germline loops: CDR1 SGDLS, CDR2 YYNGEE. There are 12 residues in the CDR3. The CDR3: CASSVASGELFF. DNA for the CDR3: TGTGCCAGCAGCGTAGCGTCCGGGGAGCTGTTTTTT.

J is TRBJ1-6 and V is TRBV19; 8 nucleotides match TRBD1. The V gene's germline CDR1 is LNHDA and CDR2 SQIVND (reference sequence). CDR3 size: 15 residues. After removal of 5 bases from V and 9 bases from J, the junction contained 9 bases not matched to a gene. CDR3 region: CASSQQGGAGSPLHF. The CDR3 DNA follows: TGTGCCAGTAGTCAACAGGGGGGGGCAGGTTCACCCCTCCACTTT.

The DNA for the CDR3 is TGCGCCAGCAGCTTGGCGGGCTGGTCTCCTAACTATGGCTACACCTTC. Protein sequence: CASSLAGWSPNYGYTF. The rearrangement joins TRBV5-1 to TRBJ1-2; D unresolved. V lost 0 bases, J lost 0 bases, and 12 bases lay in between. Germline CDR1 and CDR2: SGHRS and YFSETQ. The CDR3 loop spans 16 amino acids.

The chain links TRBV15 to TRBJ2-3, with D hard to call. Germline assignment: CDR1 LNHNV and CDR2 YYDKDF (reference sequence). The CDR3 totals 15 residues. The germline V and J ends were trimmed by 1 base and 2 bases, with 10 bases remaining between them. The CDR3 DNA follows: TGTGCCACCAGCAGAGGCAAACAAAACACAGATACGCAGTATTTT. Protein sequence: CATSRGKQNTDTQYF.

CDR3 DNA: TGTGCCAGCAGTGGTCAACTCCAGGGGGGCTACACCTTC. Amino acid sequence: CASSGQLQGGYTF. V usage is TRBV2 and J usage is TRBJ1-2; tentative D call: TRBD1 (6 bases). CDR1 and CDR2 from the germline V gene are SNHLY and FYNNEI. CDR3 length: 13 amino acids. The V and J ends lost 4 bases and 8 bases respectively, with 14 bases between them.

This chain connects TRBV5-1 to TRBJ1-2, with D hard to call. Germline lookup yields CDR1 SGHRS and CDR2 YFSETQ. Trimming took 4 bases from V and 3 from J, leaving 10 bases between them. This CDR3 has 13 residues. Here the CDR3 DNA reads TGCGCCAGCAGCCGCGGCAATGACTATGGCTACACCTTC. It is translated as CASSRGNDYGYTF.

At least ten counts were recorded for this clonotype. The chain recombines TRBV6-5 with TRBJ1-2, with D possibly being TRBD1 (5 bases). Germline CDR1 and CDR2: MNHEY and SVGAGI. V was cut by 2 bases and J by 4 bases, with 8 bases left in between. The CDR3 is 13 amino acids. The CDR3 DNA is TGTGCCAGCAGTTACCGGGGCGGCTATGGCTACACCTTC. It encodes CASSYRGGYGYTF.

A single count supports this clonotype. A read error is possible here, since a much larger clone lies one base away. This sequence joins TRBV18 and TRBJ1-4; unclear D gene. Germline CDR1 and CDR2: KGHSH and LQKENI. Trimming shortened V by 8 bases and J by 4 bases, and 11 bases separated the two germline ends. This CDR3 is built from 13 residues. The CDR3 DNA reads as TGTGCCAGCCCTCGGTCCAGTAATGAAAAACTGTTTTTT. Translation: CASPRSSNEKLFF.

To note about this clonotype: Germline is not matched at one junction end, which may reflect a read error. The chain joins TRBV5-1 to TRBJ2-6; unclear D gene. Germline V gives CDR1 SGHRS, CDR2 YFSETQ. The CDR3 sequence is 16 residues long. CDR3 in DNA: TGTGCCAGCAGCTTGGTGGTGGGGTCTGGGGCCAACGTCCTGACTTTC. Translating it yields CASSLVVGSGANVLTF.

This rearrangement joins TRBV10-3 to TRBJ1-2, with D possibly being TRBD1 (6 bases). CDR1 is ENHRY, CDR2 SYGVKD, per germline. V shed 6 bases and J shed 6 bases, with 17 bases lying between them. The CDR3 runs to 14 residues. CDR3 nucleotides: TGTGCCATCAGCCCAGGGGCAGTCGGGAATGGCTACACCTTC. Translated: CAISPGAVGNGYTF.

This rearrangement joins TRBV7-7 to TRBJ1-5; no firm D call. V was shortened by 1 base and J by 6 bases, with 7 bases between the two germline ends. CDR3 length equals 13 residues. Germline CDR1 SSHAT, CDR2 FNYEAQ (reference sequence). The CDR3 is CASSLDEGQPQHF. CDR3 sequence (DNA): TGTGCCAGCAGCTTAGACGAGGGTCAGCCCCAGCATTTT. Complete variable domain (other parts from reference TRBV7-7 and TRBJ1-5): GAGVSQSPRYKVTKRGQDVTLRCDPISSHATLYWYQQALGQGPEFLTYFNYEAQPDKSGLPSDRFSAERPEGSISTLTIQRTEQRDSAMYRCASSLDEGQPQHFGDGTRLSIL.

This clonotype was observed at least ten times. The chain has TRBV11-3 and TRBJ2-1; no firm D call. V lost 2 bases to trimming and J lost 8 bases, with 10 bases between them. CDR3 length equals 13 residues. Germline lookup yields CDR1 SGHNT and CDR2 YENEEA. The CDR3 loop reads CASSLTRSDEQFF. Written as DNA, the CDR3 is TGTGCCAGCAGCTTAACCAGGTCCGATGAGCAGTTCTTC.

This clonotype was counted a few times. DNA of the CDR3: TGTGCCAGTAGTACTACAGGGTGGTTGCCCTACGAGCAGTACTTC. This codes for CASSTTGWLPYEQYF. This chain uses TRBV19 with TRBJ2-7; tentatively, D is TRBD1 (6 bases). Trimming shortened V by 4 bases and J by 2 bases, and 15 bases separated the two germline ends. Germline-derived CDR1 and CDR2 are LNHDA and SQIVND (reference sequence). This CDR3 has 15 amino acids. Filled out from reference TRBV19 and TRBJ2-7, the complete variable domain reads DGGITQSPKYLFRKEGQNVTLSCEQNLNHDAMYWYRQDPGQGLRLIYYSQIVNDFQKGDIAEGYSVSREKKESFPLTVTSAQKNPTAFYLCASSTTGWLPYEQYFGPGTRLTVT.

This clonotype was counted at least ten times. V is TRBV20-1 and J is TRBJ2-7, with unresolved D. V lost 0 bases to trimming and J lost 4 bases, with 13 bases between them. The CDR3 runs to 14 residues. The germline V gene has CDR1 DFQATT and CDR2 SNEGSKA (reference sequence). In DNA form, the CDR3 reads TGCAGTGCTAGAGATGGGCAGGTGGGTTACGAGCAGTACTTC. Translated: CSARDGQVGYEQYF.

The chain has TRBV24-1 and TRBJ1-6; D not resolved. CDR3 size: 14 residues. V was shortened by 7 bases and J by 7 bases, with 13 bases between the two germline ends. Germline-derived CDR1 and CDR2 are KGHDR and SFDVKD. Here the CDR3 reads CATSSFFLNSPLHF. In nucleotides, the CDR3 is TGTGCCACCAGCTCATTCTTCCTCAATTCACCCCTCCACTTT.

Comment on this clonotype: The germline gene is not matched at one end of the junction; a read error may be the cause. The chain has TRBV7-2 and TRBJ2-7, with D possibly being TRBD2 (6 bases). The germline CDR1 and CDR2 sequences are SGHTA and FQGNSA. The CDR3 totals 17 residues. The CDR3 is CASSPEGTVRSRCERYF. The CDR3 DNA reads as TGTGCCAGCAGCCCGGAGGGGACCGTTAGATCTCGTTGCGAGCGGTACTTC. The full variable domain, completed using reference TRBV7-2 and TRBJ2-7, is GAGVSQSPSNKVTEKGKDVELRCDPISGHTALYWYRQSLGQGLEFLIYFQGNSAPDKSGLPSDRFSAERTGGSVSTLTIQRTQQEDSAVYLCASSPEGTVRSRCERYFGPGTRLTVT.

Comment on this clonotype: A much larger clone lies one base from this, so it may be a read error. This rearrangement joins TRBV4-1 to TRBJ1-1; a possible D gene is TRBD1 (5 bases). The CDR3 has 15 residues. The V end was cut by 1 base, the J end by 6 bases, with 15 bases between. Germline values: CDR1 MGHRA, CDR2 YSYEKL. Here the CDR3 reads CASSQGAIRAAEAFF. CDR3 bases: TGCGCCAGCAGCCAAGGGGCGATCAGGGCTGCTGAAGCTTTCTTT.

A word on this clonotype: The CDR3 carries no conserved terminal phenylalanine or tryptophan, so it likely arises from a read error. The rearrangement links TRBV7-9 to TRBJ1-6, with D tentatively TRBD1 (5 bases). Per germline, CDR1 SEHNR and CDR2 FQNEAQ (reference sequence). This CDR3 region has 15 residues. Trimming took off 1 base at V and 10 bases at J, with 14 bases between the two ends. CDR3 DNA sequence: TGTGCCAGCAGCTTAGGGTCGGGGACGGGATCACCCCTCCACCTT. It translates to CASSLGSGTGSPLHL.

The table lists this clonotype with many counts. The gene calls are TRBV5-8 and TRBJ2-3, with TRBD1 as a possible D gene (6 bases). This CDR3 contains 15 residues. Germline CDR1 is SGHTS and CDR2 is YDEGEE. With 0 bases removed from V and 3 bases from J, the gap between germline ends came to 11 bases. For the CDR3, the DNA is TGTGCCAGCAGCTTGGAAGGGGGACCTACAGATACGCAGTATTTT. Amino acids: CASSLEGGPTDTQYF.

This clonotype showed up many times. The chain has TRBV7-8 and TRBJ2-2, with 7 bases lining up with TRBD1. This CDR3 is built from 15 residues. J gave up 1 base and V 3 bases, and 2 bases lay outside the gene matches. CDR1 SGHVS and CDR2 FQNEAQ come from the germline V gene. The CDR3 protein is CASSFGDRNTGELFF. The CDR3 region has the DNA TGTGCCAGCAGCTTTGGGGACAGGAACACCGGGGAGCTGTTTTTT.

The rearrangement links TRBV6-1 to TRBJ2-7; D gene uncertain. Looked up from germline, CDR1 is MNHNS and CDR2 is SASEGT. Trimming stripped 5 bases from V and 0 bases from J, with 8 bases between. The CDR3 contains 13 residues. CDR3 sequence reads: CASSIDFSYEQYF. CDR3 coding DNA: TGTGCCAGCAGTATCGATTTCTCCTACGAGCAGTACTTC.

This clonotype came up many times. The junction does not match germline at one end; this may be a read error. The rearrangement joins TRBV24-1 to TRBJ2-7; TRBD2 matches 7 bases. CDR1 KGHDR and CDR2 SFDVKD come from the germline V gene. The CDR3 runs 13 residues. The CDR3 here is CATSETGRRGTDF. The CDR3 DNA reads TGTGCCACCAGTGAAACCGGGAGGCGGGGTACGGACTTC.

This clonotype has more than one count but fewer than ten. The junction and the germline gene differ at one end; a read error may be behind it. This chain joins TRBV28 and TRBJ2-5; no reliable D call. This CDR3 contains 13 residues. CDR1 is MDHEN, CDR2 SYDVKM, per germline. CDR3 protein: CASSRVSQEAQYF. As DNA, the CDR3 is TGTGCCAGCAGCCGTGTGAGCCAAGAGGCCCAGTACTTC.

There are many counts of this clonotype. The genes are TRBV7-2 and TRBJ1-6, with a possible D match to TRBD1 (6 bases). This CDR3 has 17 amino acids. Germline values: CDR1 SGHTA, CDR2 FQGNSA. Between the trimmed V and J ends, which lost 1 base and 6 bases, there was a span of 16 bases. CDR3 sequence: CASSLGGGGLGNSPLHF. CDR3 nucleotides: TGTGCCAGCAGCTTAGGAGGAGGGGGGTTGGGTAATTCACCCCTCCACTTT.

This rearrangement joins TRBV7-9 to TRBJ1-2; D remains unclear. V dropped 3 bases and J dropped 6 bases, with 8 bases sitting between them. Germline CDR1 is SEHNR and CDR2 is FQNEAQ (reference sequence). The CDR3 has 12 amino acids. The CDR3 sequence: CASSFRQDGYTF. CDR3 DNA sequence: TGTGCCAGCAGCTTTCGGCAGGATGGCTACACCTTC.

This clonotype was seen repeatedly, ten times or more. V usage is TRBV6-1 and J usage is TRBJ1-5, with D maybe TRBD1 (5 bases). Trimming took off 3 bases at V and 4 bases at J, with 10 bases between the two ends. CDR1 and CDR2 from the germline V gene are MNHNS and SASEGT. The CDR3 length is 14 residues. The CDR3 coding sequence is TGTGCCAGCAGTGAGGGGCAGGTGAATCAGCCCCAGCATTTT. Translation gives CASSEGQVNQPQHF.

This clonotype showed up many times. V gene TRBV24-1 combines with J gene TRBJ1-1; weak D call: TRBD1 (6 bases). The CDR3 covers 15 residues. Germline assignment: CDR1 KGHDR and CDR2 SFDVKD. Trimming cost V 3 bases and J 5 bases, with 15 bases left between them. The CDR3, as DNA: TGTGCCACCAGTGATCACTCAGGGGAAGGGACTGAAGCTTTCTTT. Encoded protein: CATSDHSGEGTEAFF.